Listed here are 11 T cell receptor beta chains from one sample, sequenced in a study of molecular identifiers for immune sequencing clone quantification. Via MiXCR, TCRdb re-called the PCR reads, giving one row per CDR3 protein. In the table there are a few hundred thousand distinct CDR3 sequences, under 25% of which are singletons. Sequencing used naive CD8+ T cells from blood, with Jurkat cell RNA spiked in. Subset noted: FACS-sorted CD8+CD4-CCR7+CD45RA+ naive T cells. Source of these receptors: a human donor in good health. Some libraries in this study had Jurkat cell RNA spiked in.

This clonotype was detected many times. The J gene is TRBJ1-1, the V gene TRBV6-6; D may be TRBD1 (6 bases). The CDR3 consists of 12 residues. CDR1 and CDR2 from the germline V gene are MNHNY and SVGAGI (reference sequence). V was clipped by 11 bases and J by 4 bases, with 14 bases between them. The CDR3 is CAGRDKLTEAFF. CDR3 nucleotide sequence: TGTGCCGGCCGGGACAAACTCACTGAAGCTTTCTTT.

The table lists this clonotype with a few counts. The rearrangement uses TRBV2 and TRBJ2-5; TRBD1 might be the D (6 bases). This CDR3 contains 15 residues. Germline V gives CDR1 SNHLY, CDR2 FYNNEI. V was shortened by 2 bases and J by 5 bases, with 15 bases between the two germline ends. CDR3 amino acids: CASSELVGASETQYF. In DNA, the CDR3 is TGTGCCAGCAGTGAATTGGTGGGGGCGTCTGAGACCCAGTACTTC.

This clonotype was counted many times. The gene calls are TRBV29-1 and TRBJ2-2; 11 bases align to TRBD2. Trimming at V came to 7 bases and at J to 5 bases, leaving 6 bases not matched to a gene. This CDR3 region has 14 residues. Germline assignment: CDR1 SQVTM and CDR2 ANQGSEA. The CDR3 region has the DNA TGCAGCGCGGTAGCGGGAGGGAGTACCGGGGAGCTGTTTTTT. Its translation: CSAVAGGSTGELFF.

This clonotype was picked up many times. The chain has TRBV5-1 and TRBJ2-7; weak D call: TRBD1 (5 bases). Germline V CDR1 and CDR2: SGHRS, YFSETQ. The CDR3 is made up of 14 amino acids. The ends were cut back, 0 bases at V and 5 bases at J, with 12 bases in the middle. CDR3 region: CASSLGQGINEQYF. In DNA, the CDR3 is TGCGCCAGCAGCTTGGGGCAGGGAATTAACGAGCAGTACTTC.

The chain carries TRBV7-9 and TRBJ2-1; 14 bases fit TRBD2. This CDR3 contains 21 residues. The germline gives CDR1 SEHNR, CDR2 FQNEAQ (reference sequence). The J segment lost 4 bases and the V segment lost 2 bases, leaving 16 bases of the junction unmatched. The DNA of the CDR3 is TGTGCCAGCAGCTTACCAGCCCCGACTAGCGGGAGGGCCAGGAGTTACAATGAGCAGTTCTTC. It codes for CASSLPAPTSGRARSYNEQFF. Using reference TRBV7-9 and TRBJ2-1 for the parts outside the CDR3, the full variable domain is DTGVSQNPRHKITKRGQNVTFRCDPISEHNRLYWYRQTLGQGPEFLTYFQNEAQLEKSRLLSDRFSAERPKGSFSTLEIQRTEQGDSAMYLCASSLPAPTSGRARSYNEQFFGPGTRLTVL.

This clonotype was seen many times. The junction and the germline gene differ at one end; a read error may be behind it. The chain links TRBV27 to TRBJ2-7; 11 nucleotides match TRBD2. Germline V gene sequence: CDR1 MNHEY, CDR2 SMNVEV (reference sequence). The CDR3 consists of 14 residues. The CDR3 loop reads CASSLAGGPYEQYF. Written as DNA, the CDR3 is TGCGCCAGCAGCTTAGCGGGAGGGCCCTACGAGCAGTACTTC.

Concerning this clonotype: This sequence may be a read error, since a much larger clone differs from it by one base. This sequence joins TRBV13 and TRBJ2-3; no definite D call. CDR3 length equals 15 residues. The V and J ends lost 1 base and 2 bases respectively, with 10 bases between them. Germline V lookup: CDR1 PRHDT, CDR2 FYEKMQ (reference sequence). The CDR3 DNA reads as TGTGCCAGCAGCTTAGCGGCCGCCTCCACAGATACGCAGTATTTT. Protein product: CASSLAAASTDTQYF.

The chain employs TRBV7-8 and TRBJ1-5; D possibly corresponds to TRBD1 (5 bases). The CDR3 runs to 14 residues. Germline CDR1 SGHVS, CDR2 FQNEAQ. Trimming removed 2 bases at V and 5 bases at J, with 10 bases between. As DNA, the CDR3 is TGTGCCAGCAGCTTATGGGGCGGTGATCAGCCCCAGCATTTT. Protein: CASSLWGGDQPQHF.

The genes are TRBV13 and TRBJ2-7; TRBD1 matches at 7 bases. The CDR3 consists of 14 residues. Per germline, CDR1 PRHDT and CDR2 FYEKMQ (reference sequence). The J segment lost 2 bases and the V segment lost 5 bases, leaving 6 bases of the junction unmatched. CDR3 residues: CASSEGRGPYEQYF. In nucleotides, the CDR3 is TGTGCCAGCAGCGAAGGTAGGGGGCCCTACGAGCAGTACTTC.

This clonotype showed up just a few times. The chain is built from TRBV5-8 and TRBJ1-5; D not certain. The CDR3 is 16 residues long. Germline V CDR1 and CDR2: SGHTS, YDEGEE. V was trimmed by 0 bases and J by 3 bases, leaving 13 bases between them. In DNA, the CDR3 is TGTGCCAGCAGCTTGGGATATAATAGGGCCAATCAGCCCCAGCATTTT. Translating gives CASSLGYNRANQPQHF.

This clonotype was recorded at least ten times. This rearrangement joins TRBV27 to TRBJ2-7; 7 bases are shared with TRBD1. Germline V gene sequence: CDR1 MNHEY, CDR2 SMNVEV (reference sequence). V gave up 6 bases and J gave up 3 bases; unmatched junction bases: 17. This CDR3 is 17 amino acids long. The CDR3 sequence: CASRPETPGTDVYEQYF. The CDR3 coding sequence is TGTGCCAGCAGACCCGAGACCCCCGGGACAGACGTCTACGAGCAGTACTTC.